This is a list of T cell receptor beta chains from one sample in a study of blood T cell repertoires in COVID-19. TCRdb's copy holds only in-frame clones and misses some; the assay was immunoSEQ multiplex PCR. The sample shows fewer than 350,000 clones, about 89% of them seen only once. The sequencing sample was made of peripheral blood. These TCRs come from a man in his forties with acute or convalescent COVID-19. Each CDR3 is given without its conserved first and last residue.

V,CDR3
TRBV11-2,ASSPDNYEQY
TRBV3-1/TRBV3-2,ASSHGARGNTIY
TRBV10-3,AINDRVGDNEQF
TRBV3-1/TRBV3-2,ASSQYRGVNTEAF
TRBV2,ASRASSTQPNEQF
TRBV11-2,ASSLFSGGGTEAF
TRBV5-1,ASSLDDPGNYEQY
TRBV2,ASSGQGNTEAF
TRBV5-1,ASSLESGGGETQY
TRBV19,ASSIMVGTGNEQY
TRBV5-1,ASGHVGELF
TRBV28,ASSLPAGLGNNQPQH
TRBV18,ASSLAGGENIQY
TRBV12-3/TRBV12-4,ASRPRANTEAF
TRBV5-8,ASSLGQTGSREKLF
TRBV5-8,ASSLASSGQPQH
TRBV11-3,ASSFTSVHEQF
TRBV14,ASSLRVNYGYT
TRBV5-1,ASSTRPGAETQY
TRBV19,ASSPLDRGRNQPQH
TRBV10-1,ASSVLTSGGYNEQF
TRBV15,ATTFRQSGEQF
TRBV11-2,ASSFGTGEGKLF
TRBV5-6,ASSFPGEEKLF
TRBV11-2,ASSFPSGDGDEQY
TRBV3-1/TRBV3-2,ASSQTGTGNEKLF
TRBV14,ASSVGLAGTDTQY
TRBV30,AWSVRTGEKLF
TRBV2,ASSSTGGGNTIY
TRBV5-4,ASGDSLGGYT